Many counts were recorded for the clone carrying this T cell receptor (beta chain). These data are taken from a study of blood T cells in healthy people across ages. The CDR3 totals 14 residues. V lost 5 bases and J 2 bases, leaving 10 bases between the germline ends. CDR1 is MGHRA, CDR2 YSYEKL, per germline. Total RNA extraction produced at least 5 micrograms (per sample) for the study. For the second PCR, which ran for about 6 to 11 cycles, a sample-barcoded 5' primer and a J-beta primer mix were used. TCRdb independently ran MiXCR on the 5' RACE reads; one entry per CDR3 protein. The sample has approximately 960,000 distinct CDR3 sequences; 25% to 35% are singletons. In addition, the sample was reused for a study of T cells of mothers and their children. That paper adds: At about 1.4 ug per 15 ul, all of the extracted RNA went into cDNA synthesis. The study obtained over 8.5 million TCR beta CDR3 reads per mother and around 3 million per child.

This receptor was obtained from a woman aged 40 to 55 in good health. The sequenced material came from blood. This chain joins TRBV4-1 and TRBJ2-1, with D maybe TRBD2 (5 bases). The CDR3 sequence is CASSAGITYNEQFF. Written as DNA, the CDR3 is TGCGCCAGCAGCGCCGGGATAACCTACAATGAGCAGTTCTTC.